These 2 T cell receptor beta chains originate from one sample sequenced in a study of T cells of healthy individuals. TCRdb independently ran MiXCR on the 5' RACE reads; one entry per CDR3 protein. Among nearly 100,000 distinct CDR3 sequences listed, approximately 15% were seen once. These receptor sequences come from a human donor in good health.

This clonotype was observed at least ten times. This rearrangement joins TRBV6-1 to TRBJ2-5, with 7 bases matching TRBD2. Germline trimming cut 7 bases from V and 3 bases from J; bases unmatched to any gene: 8. The CDR3 sequence is 14 residues long. Germline-derived CDR1 and CDR2 are MNHNS and SASEGT. This CDR3 is CASIMGGTEETQYF. CDR3 coding DNA: TGTGCCAGCATCATGGGGGGGACGGAAGAGACCCAGTACTTC.

In its sample, this clonotype was seen many times. The genes are TRBV9 and TRBJ2-7; D is perhaps TRBD2 (6 bases). The CDR3 is 14 residues long. Germline V gives CDR1 SGDLS, CDR2 YYNGEE. With 7 bases removed from V and 0 bases from J, the gap between germline ends came to 14 bases. CDR3: CASGRGRSSYEQYF. The CDR3 coding sequence is TGTGCCAGCGGGCGGGGAAGGAGCTCCTACGAGCAGTACTTC.